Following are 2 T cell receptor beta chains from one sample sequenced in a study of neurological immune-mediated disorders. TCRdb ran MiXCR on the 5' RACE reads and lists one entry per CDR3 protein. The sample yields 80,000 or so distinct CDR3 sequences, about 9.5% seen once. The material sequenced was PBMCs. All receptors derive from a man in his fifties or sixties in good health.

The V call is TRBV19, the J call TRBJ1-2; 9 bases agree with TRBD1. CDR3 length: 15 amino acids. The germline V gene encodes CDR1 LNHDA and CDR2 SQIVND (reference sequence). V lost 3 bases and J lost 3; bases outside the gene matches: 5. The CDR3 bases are TGTGCCAGTAGTATGATTGGACAGGGGTACTATGGCTACACCTTC. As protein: CASSMIGQGYYGYTF.

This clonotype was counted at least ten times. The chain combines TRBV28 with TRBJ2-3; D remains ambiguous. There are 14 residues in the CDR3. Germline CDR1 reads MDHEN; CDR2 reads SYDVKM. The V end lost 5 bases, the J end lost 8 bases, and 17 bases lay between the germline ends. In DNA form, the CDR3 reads TGTGCCAGCAGTCGCCTCCCAGTATCTGCTACGCAGTATTTT. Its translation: CASSRLPVSATQYF.